This TCR beta chain was captured in a study of T-cell memory formation after mild COVID-19. The CDR3 is 14 residues long. Germline lookup yields CDR1 SGHAT and CDR2 FQNNGV. V was shortened by 3 bases and J by 6 bases, with 14 bases between the two germline ends. Using its own MiXCR run on the 5' RACE reads, TCRdb lists one record per CDR3 protein. Among fewer than 350,000 distinct CDR3 sequences listed, more than 15% were seen once. Study-wide results and limits: Mainly in CM and EM were contracting CD4+ clones; CD8+ were in EMRA. Some clones that responded turned up in pre-infection memory, which suggests that cross-reactive memory joined in.

In regard to this clonotype: Its specificity is not known.

The genes are TRBV11-2 and TRBJ1-2, with D perhaps matching TRBD1 (6 bases). The clonotype was recovered from a man between 18 and 29 years old who had mild COVID-19 (a few samples of this study predate the infection). Cell type and time point are not known. Sequencing used PBMCs or a T cell subset sorted from them (not recorded which). In DNA form, the CDR3 reads TGTGCCAGCAGCTTGGCAGGGGCGATCCATGGCTACACCTTC. This codes for CASSLAGAIHGYTF.